The 3 T cell receptor beta chains listed next were all sequenced from one sample in a study of T-cell reconstitution after alpha-beta-depleted transplantation in children. Unique molecular identifiers were used to barcode this TCRbeta library. TCRdb recomputed calls from the PCR reads with MiXCR, one row per CDR3 protein. The table shows approximately 31,000 distinct CDR3 sequences, with 5% to 7% occurring only once. Whole-study results and caveats: Expanded clones from the graft, numbering several hundred, reportedly supplied alpha-beta T cells about two months after transplant.

Antigen specificity for these receptors is unknown. The sample consisted of peripheral blood, taken 60 days after TCRalphabeta/CD19-depleted stem cell transplant. Receptors were obtained from a child under two years old who had a stem cell transplant for acute myeloid leukemia, so the T cells may come from the graft donor.

The genes are TRBV3-1 and TRBJ1-1, with a possible D match to TRBD1 (6 bases). Trimming took 10 bases from V and 1 from J, leaving 28 bases between them. Germline assignment: CDR1 LGHDT and CDR2 YNNKEL (reference sequence). CDR3 length equals 18 residues. CDR3 residues: CAICIIKGGESQNTEAFF. The DNA for the CDR3 is TGTGCCATCTGTATAATCAAGGGGGGGGAATCCCAGAACACTGAAGCTTTCTTT.

This clonotype was seen ten or more times. The chain combines TRBV13 with TRBJ1-2; no firm D call. The CDR3 contains 14 residues. CDR1 is PRHDT and CDR2 is FYEKMQ in the germline V gene (reference sequence). Trimming took 4 bases from V and 4 from J, leaving 13 bases between them. The CDR3 DNA follows: TGTGCCAGCAGCTCCGGCCGAGGTATCTATGGCTACACCTTC. It is translated as CASSSGRGIYGYTF.

This clonotype was found many times. The J gene is TRBJ2-1, the V gene TRBV28, with 7 bases lining up with TRBD2. CDR1 and CDR2 (germline): MDHEN, SYDVKM. This CDR3 is built from 15 residues. The junction had 8 bases not matched to a gene; V was cut back by 6 bases and J by 3 bases. In DNA, the CDR3 is TGTGCCAGCAGCCCCAGCGGGATCGGCTACAATGAGCAGTTCTTC. This translates into CASSPSGIGYNEQFF.